The clone carrying this TCR beta chain was detected ten times or more. CDR3 length: 15 amino acids. V gave up 6 bases and J gave up 4 bases, with 19 bases separating them. CDR1 MNHEY and CDR2 SMNVEV come from the germline V gene (reference sequence). The sample belongs to a study of T cells in Graves' hyperthyroidism and ophthalmopathy. Amplification of TCR beta CDR3 regions used RNA as the template. With the HTBI primer set, the TCR CDR3 went through a first round of RT-PCR. TCRdb independently ran MiXCR on the multiplex PCR reads; one entry per CDR3 protein. The sample shows about 520,000 distinct CDR3 sequences, about 24% of them seen only once. Exclusions: uncontrolled infection, other autoimmune disease, pregnancy, lactation. The PBMCs studied were ones that came from roughly 9.4 ml fresh peripheral blood.

The sequence was obtained from a woman in her twenties or thirties with Graves' ophthalmopathy. This chain connects TRBV27 to TRBJ2-7, with D perhaps assigned TRBD1 or TRBD2 (5 bases each). Sample: blood. The CDR3 protein is CASSPGTVIRYEQYF. In DNA, the CDR3 is TGTGCCAGCAGCCCCGGGACCGTGATACGGTACGAGCAGTACTTC.